This T cell receptor (beta chain) was captured by sequencing in a study of shared clonotypes between healthy human individuals. Study background: The study enrolled a couple of women and three men aged 18 to 49.

In germline, CDR1 is LGHNT, CDR2 FRNRAP. Trimming left V 3 bases short and J 10 bases short, with 13 bases between. The CDR3 has 14 amino acids. The assay was immunoSEQ multiplex PCR, and TCRdb's table has in-frame clones only and misses some. The sample lists about 2,500,000 clones; just over 90% were seen once. Material: naive CD4+ T cells sorted from blood. Sample subset: CD45RA+ positively selected. This clonotype originated in a man aged 18-30 years in good health. The rearrangement joins TRBV12-5 to TRBJ1-6; D is possibly TRBD1 (6 bases). The CDR3 loop reads CASGFAGAGSPLHF. CDR3 DNA: TGTGCTAGTGGTTTTGCGGGGGCAGGATCACCCCTCCACTTT.